The 19 T cell receptor beta chains listed next were all sequenced from one sample in a study of T cells expressing NK-cell markers. TCRdb reworked the 5' RACE reads into one entry per CDR3 protein, no DNA. The sample table includes 450,000 to 600,000 distinct CDR3 sequences. The sample taken for sequencing was blood T cells: a sorted CD56 or NKG2C T cell subset, CD4+ or CD8+ T cells, or bulk PBMC T cells (not recorded which). The source of these receptors is a young man in good health.

CDR3 amino acids: CSARVPDPSSYNEQFF. The chain links TRBV20-1 to TRBJ2-1. CDR3 length: 16 amino acids. The germline V gene has CDR1 DFQATT and CDR2 SNEGSKA (reference sequence).

The J gene is TRBJ2-6, the V gene TRBV7-9. CDR1 SEHNR and CDR2 FQNEAQ come from the germline V gene (reference sequence). The CDR3 loop spans 15 amino acids. The CDR3 loop reads CASRLAGVGANVLTF. Drawing the rest from reference TRBV7-9 and TRBJ2-6, the complete variable domain is DTGVSQNPRHKITKRGQNVTFRCDPISEHNRLYWYRQTLGQGPEFLTYFQNEAQLEKSRLLSDRFSAERPKGSFSTLEIQRTEQGDSAMYLCASRLAGVGANVLTFGAGSRLTVL.

The chain has TRBV10-3 and TRBJ1-3. Germline V gene lookup returns CDR1 ENHRY and CDR2 SYGVKD. The CDR3 contains 12 residues. CDR3 sequence reads: CAISADRNTIYF.

This chain links TRBV15 with TRBJ2-1; TCRdb names TRBD2, which stays unverified in the absence of DNA. This CDR3 spans 14 amino acids. CDR1 is LNHNV, CDR2 YYDKDF, per germline (reference sequence). Here the CDR3 reads CATSSRGLGHEQFF.

CDR3 in amino acids: CASSTSGQGNTIYF. The chain links TRBV11-3 to TRBJ1-3; absent DNA, TCRdb's TRBD1 call cannot be checked. In germline, CDR1 is SGHNT, CDR2 YENEEA. The CDR3 has 14 residues.

This chain uses TRBV7-2 with TRBJ2-2; with no DNA, the TCRdb D assignment of TRBD1 cannot be verified. The CDR3 runs to 13 residues. Germline CDR1 and CDR2: SGHTA and FQGNSA. The CDR3 sequence: CASSLTGPGELFF.

The genes are TRBV5-1 and TRBJ2-1. The germline V gene encodes CDR1 SGHRS and CDR2 YFSETQ. CDR3 length: 16 residues. CDR3 amino acids: CASSKDGQLLYNEQFF.

The chain has TRBV12-3 or TRBV12-4 and TRBJ1-2. The CDR3 is made up of 15 amino acids. CDR3 protein: CASRHRQGSDYGYTF.

The J gene is TRBJ2-1, the V gene TRBV7-8; the D call of TRBD2 rests on TCRdb alone, since no DNA is present to check it. This CDR3 region has 14 residues. Germline CDR1 reads SGHVS; CDR2 reads FQNEAQ. The CDR3 spells CASSSKTSDNEQFF.

The gene calls are TRBV6-2 or TRBV6-3 and TRBJ2-1; TCRdb proposes TRBD1, but this gene call is untestable without DNA. The germline V gene has CDR1 MNHEY and CDR2 SVGEGT. The CDR3 loop spans 15 amino acids. The CDR3 loop reads CASSPFSLKLNEQFF.

V usage is TRBV28 and J usage is TRBJ2-7; TCRdb proposes TRBD2, but this gene call is untestable without DNA. This CDR3 spans 14 amino acids. Germline CDR1 and CDR2: MDHEN and SYDVKM. The chain's CDR3 is CASSSIAEQYEQYF.

V gene TRBV4-2 combines with J gene TRBJ1-4; TCRdb's D call of TRBD1 is untestable without DNA. In germline, CDR1 is LGHNA, CDR2 YNFKEQ. CDR3 length equals 16 residues. Here the CDR3 reads CASSQVKGQGDEKLFF.

V usage is TRBV3-1 and J usage is TRBJ2-5; TCRdb designates TRBD2, a call that cannot be tested without DNA. Germline CDR1 reads LGHDT; CDR2 reads YNNKEL (reference sequence). The CDR3 extends over 15 amino acids. The CDR3 loop reads CASSQGWTSRETQYF.

The rearrangement joins TRBV20-1 to TRBJ2-1; the TRBD2 assignment by TCRdb is unverifiable without DNA. Germline CDR1 reads DFQATT; CDR2 reads SNEGSKA (reference sequence). The CDR3 is 18 residues long. CDR3 in amino acids: CSARAPGLAGGLYNEQFF.

The chain links TRBV29-1 to TRBJ2-7. The CDR3 covers 14 residues. Germline CDR1 reads SQVTM; CDR2 reads ANQGSEA. This CDR3 is CSATGGELLMEQYF.

The rearrangement links TRBV6-2 or TRBV6-3 to TRBJ2-1; the TCRdb call, TRBD2, lacks DNA for checking. CDR3 length: 21 residues. In germline, CDR1 is MNHEY, CDR2 SVGEGT. This CDR3 reads CASSPSRLAGLTVGGYNEQFF.

This chain links TRBV20-1 with TRBJ2-2; TCRdb indicates TRBD2, and absent DNA this call remains unverified. CDR3 length equals 16 residues. CDR1 is DFQATT and CDR2 is SNEGSKA in the germline V gene (reference sequence). CDR3 region: CSAKRAGLANTGELFF.

J is TRBJ2-1 and V is TRBV20-1. Germline CDR1 reads DFQATT; CDR2 reads SNEGSKA (reference sequence). CDR3 length: 11 residues. The CDR3 region is CTLEAYNEQFF.

The chain carries TRBV4-2 and TRBJ2-4. The CDR3 extends over 13 amino acids. Germline-derived CDR1 and CDR2 are LGHNA and YNFKEQ. The CDR3 protein is CASSQVGSNIQYF.